Listed below are T cell receptor beta chains from one sample, sequenced in a study of CD8+ T cells in alopecia areata. Sequencing was performed with immunoSEQ multiplex PCR; in TCRdb, only in-frame clones are kept and a portion is missing. The profile covers some 190,000 clones, with 50% to 70% appearing a single time and roughly 1.3% taken by the ten largest. The sample consisted of CD4+ T cells sorted from blood, taken around week 49, from a patient treated with tofacitinib. Receptors originate from a human donor with alopecia areata. Each CDR3 is given with its conserved first and last residue.

V: TRBV5-1; J: TRBJ2-7; CDR3: CASSRSNEQYF
V: TRBV7-2; J: TRBJ1-1; CDR3: CASSLVGLTDTEAFF
V: TRBV5-1; J: TRBJ1-1; CDR3: CASSSTGGNTEAFF
V: TRBV2; J: TRBJ1-2; CDR3: CASREGALGYTF
V: TRBV5-1; J: TRBJ2-6; CDR3: CASSPDRSVSGANVLTF
V: TRBV14; J: TRBJ2-2; CDR3: CASSQRPGGELFF
V: TRBV29-1; J: TRBJ2-4; CDR3: CSAEVGTAKNIQYF
V: TRBV7-8; J: TRBJ1-5; CDR3: CASSFLDFGNQPQHF
V: TRBV29-1; J: TRBJ2-5; CDR3: CSVETGMEIQYF
V: TRBV7-2; J: TRBJ2-7; CDR3: CASSFPGTYEQYF
V: TRBV5-4; J: TRBJ2-3; CDR3: CASSLEGSSTDTQYF
V: TRBV18; J: TRBJ1-3; CDR3: CASSPLKGTGNTIYF
V: TRBV25-1; J: TRBJ2-7; CDR3: CASSEGYEQYF
V: TRBV15; J: TRBJ2-5; CDR3: CATSSWDHIETQYF
V: TRBV30; J: TRBJ1-5; CDR3: CACGRDGNQPQHF
V: TRBV30; J: TRBJ2-3; CDR3: CAWSVKGPDTQYF
V: TRBV7-9; J: TRBJ2-1; CDR3: CASKLTLGGPEYNEQFF
V: TRBV30; J: TRBJ1-1; CDR3: CAWSSGTGVTEAFF
V: TRBV4-3; J: TRBJ1-2; CDR3: CASSQDGTGSSNGYTF
V: TRBV29-1; J: TRBJ2-7; CDR3: CSAETGDKSYEQYF
V: TRBV7-2; J: TRBJ1-5; CDR3: CASSVSEATNQPQHF
V: TRBV5-1; J: TRBJ1-1; CDR3: CASSFWQSNTEAFF
V: TRBV29-1; J: TRBJ1-2; CDR3: CSVLTGEGGYTF
V: TRBV29-1; J: TRBJ2-5; CDR3: CSVGGTHQETQYF
V: TRBV6-6; J: TRBJ2-7; CDR3: CASSSRQGTYEQYF
V: TRBV10-2; J: TRBJ2-5; CDR3: CASSDQDLIPTQYF
V: TRBV5-6; J: TRBJ2-3; CDR3: CASGTIGDKTQYF
V: TRBV5-1; J: TRBJ1-1; CDR3: CASSWGGDNTEAFF
V: TRBV30; J: TRBJ1-1; CDR3: CAWSEGLGTEAFF
V: TRBV18; J: TRBJ1-4; CDR3: CASSRVTGGEEKLFF
V: TRBV27; J: TRBJ2-2; CDR3: CASSLLGRTGELFF
V: TRBV2; J: TRBJ1-2; CDR3: CASSRQGHGYTF
V: TRBV5-1; J: TRBJ1-4; CDR3: CASSLEPNEKLFF
V: TRBV10-3; J: TRBJ2-5; CDR3: CASSGEGETQYF
V: TRBV29-1; J: TRBJ2-7; CDR3: CSVIQGVIYEQYF
V: TRBV30; J: TRBJ2-3; CDR3: CAWSVPGFRADTQYF
V: TRBV6-1; J: TRBJ2-2; CDR3: CASSERSAGELFF
V: TRBV2; J: TRBJ1-2; CDR3: CASSESGLYGYTF
V: TRBV7-9; J: TRBJ2-7; CDR3: CASSLDITAPYEQYF
V: TRBV9; J: TRBJ2-1; CDR3: CASSPRLAGEVQFF
V: TRBV14; J: TRBJ1-2; CDR3: CASSQSYYGYTF
V: TRBV25-1; J: TRBJ1-2; CDR3: CASSEYRGDYGYTF
V: TRBV30; J: TRBJ1-4; CDR3: CAWKQGRANEKLFF
V: TRBV29-1; J: TRBJ2-2; CDR3: CSVYRGANTGELFF
V: TRBV11-3; J: TRBJ2-3; CDR3: CASSLNSLADTQYF
V: TRBV7-2; J: TRBJ2-5; CDR3: CASSPQASGIETQYF
V: TRBV29-1; J: TRBJ2-1; CDR3: CSVEKRGDLGEQFF
V: TRBV7-2; J: TRBJ2-7; CDR3: CASSLVGRISHEQYF
V: TRBV6-5; J: TRBJ2-7; CDR3: CASSGLAGGYEQYF